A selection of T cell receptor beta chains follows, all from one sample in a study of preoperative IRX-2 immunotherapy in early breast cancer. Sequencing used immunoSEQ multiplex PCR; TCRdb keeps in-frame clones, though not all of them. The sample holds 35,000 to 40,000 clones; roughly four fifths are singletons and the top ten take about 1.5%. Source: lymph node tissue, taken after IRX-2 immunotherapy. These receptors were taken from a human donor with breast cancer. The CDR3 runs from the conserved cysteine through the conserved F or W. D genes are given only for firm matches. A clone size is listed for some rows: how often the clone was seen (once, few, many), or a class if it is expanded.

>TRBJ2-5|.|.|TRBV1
CASSPLDSGLETQYF
TGCGCCAGCAGCCCCCTGGACTCGGGACTGGAGACCCAGTACTTC
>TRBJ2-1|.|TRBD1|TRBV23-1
CASSSPIGQGSYNEQFF
TGCGCCAGCAGCTCACCCATCGGACAGGGATCCTACAATGAGCAGTTCTTC
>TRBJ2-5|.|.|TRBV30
CAWSAQSRETQYF
TGTGCCTGGAGTGCTCAATCTAGGGAGACCCAGTACTTC
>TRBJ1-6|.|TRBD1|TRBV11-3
CASSFDREDSPLHF
TGTGCCAGCAGTTTTGACAGGGAAGATTCACCCCTCCACTTT
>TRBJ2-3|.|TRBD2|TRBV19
CASSIGGSGATDTQYF
TGTGCCAGTAGTATTGGTGGTAGCGGGGCCACAGATACGCAGTATTTT
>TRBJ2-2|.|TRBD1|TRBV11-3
CASSRQGDTGELFF
TGTGCCAGCAGTCGACAGGGGGACACCGGGGAGCTGTTTTTT
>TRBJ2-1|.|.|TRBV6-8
CASSYYSGLSYNEQFF
TGTGCCAGCAGTTATTACTCGGGACTTTCCTACAATGAGCAGTTCTTC
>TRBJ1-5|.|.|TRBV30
CAWSAENQPQHF
TGTGCCTGGAGTGCGGAGAATCAGCCCCAGCATTTT
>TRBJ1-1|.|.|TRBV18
CASSPMLTGLNTEAFF
TGTGCCAGCTCACCTATGCTCACAGGGCTGAACACTGAAGCTTTCTTT
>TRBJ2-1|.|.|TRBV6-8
CASTRGSYNEQFF
TGTGCCAGCACAAGGGGCTCCTACAATGAGCAGTTCTTC
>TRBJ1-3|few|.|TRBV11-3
CASSRVSAGNTIYF
TGTGCCAGCAGCCGGGTCTCGGCGGGAAACACCATATATTTT
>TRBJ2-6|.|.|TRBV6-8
CASSPSQSSGANVLTF
TGTGCCAGCAGCCCATCACAGAGCTCTGGGGCCAACGTCCTGACTTTC
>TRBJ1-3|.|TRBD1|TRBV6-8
CASSSTGTGTGNTIYF
TGTGCCAGCAGTTCTACCGGGACAGGGACTGGAAACACCATATATTTT
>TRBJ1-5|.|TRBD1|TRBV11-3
CASSFDRGGGQPQHF
TGTGCCAGCAGCTTCGACAGGGGCGGCGGTCAGCCCCAGCATTTT